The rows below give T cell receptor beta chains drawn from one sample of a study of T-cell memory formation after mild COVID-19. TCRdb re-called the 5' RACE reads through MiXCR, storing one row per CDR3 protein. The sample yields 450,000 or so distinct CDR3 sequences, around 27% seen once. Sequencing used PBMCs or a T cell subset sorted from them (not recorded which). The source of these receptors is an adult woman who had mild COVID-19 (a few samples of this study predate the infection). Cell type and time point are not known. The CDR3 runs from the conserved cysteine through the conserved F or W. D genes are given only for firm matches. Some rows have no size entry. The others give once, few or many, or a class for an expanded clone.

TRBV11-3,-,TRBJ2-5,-,CASSPLGGEGETQYF,TGTGCCAGCAGCCCCCTGGGGGGAGAGGGAGAGACCCAGTACTTC
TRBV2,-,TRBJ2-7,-,CASAGSSYEQYF,TGTGCCAGCGCAGGAAGCTCCTACGAGCAGTACTTC
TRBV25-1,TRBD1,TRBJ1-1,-,CASSGPSGGTEAFF,TGTGCCAGCAGTGGCCCCTCAGGGGGCACTGAAGCTTTCTTT
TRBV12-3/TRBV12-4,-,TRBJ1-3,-,CASSLFIGVAGNTIYF,TGTGCCAGCAGTTTGTTCATCGGGGTTGCTGGAAACACCATATATTTT
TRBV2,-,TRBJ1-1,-,CASTQGRTNTEAFF,TGTGCCAGCACACAGGGACGGACGAACACTGAAGCTTTCTTT
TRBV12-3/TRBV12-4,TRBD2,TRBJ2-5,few,CASTTASGRARETQYF,TGTGCCAGCACGACCGCTAGCGGGAGGGCGAGGGAGACCCAGTACTTC
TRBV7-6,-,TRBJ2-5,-,CASSFRGADETQYF,TGTGCCAGCAGCTTCAGGGGGGCCGACGAGACCCAGTACTTC
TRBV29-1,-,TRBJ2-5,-,CSVGSRLQETQYF,TGCAGCGTTGGATCTAGGTTGCAAGAGACCCAGTACTTC
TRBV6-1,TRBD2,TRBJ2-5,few,CASSDLAGEQETQYF,TGTGCCAGCAGTGATCTAGCGGGCGAACAAGAGACCCAGTACTTC
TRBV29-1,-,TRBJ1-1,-,CSVVRGPDTEAFF,TGCAGCGTTGTAAGAGGCCCGGACACTGAAGCTTTCTTT
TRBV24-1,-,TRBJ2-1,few,CATSDRLGGEQFF,TGTGCCACCAGTGACCGTTTGGGGGGTGAGCAGTTCTTC
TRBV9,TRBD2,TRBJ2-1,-,CASSASGMGYNEQFF,TGTGCCAGCAGCGCTAGCGGGATGGGCTACAATGAGCAGTTCTTC
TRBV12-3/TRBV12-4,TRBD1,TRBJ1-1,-,CASSFRQGAGNTEAFF,TGTGCCAGCAGTTTTCGGCAGGGGGCTGGGAACACTGAAGCTTTCTTT
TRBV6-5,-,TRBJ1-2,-,CASSSTVYGYTF,TGTGCCAGCAGTTCGACAGTCTATGGCTACACCTTC
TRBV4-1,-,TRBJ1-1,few,CASRRLGGPMGNTEAFF,TGCGCCAGCAGACGATTAGGGGGGCCGATGGGGAACACTGAAGCTTTCTTT
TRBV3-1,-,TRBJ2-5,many,CASSQDRRAQYF,TGTGCCAGCAGCCAAGATCGGAGGGCCCAGTACTTC
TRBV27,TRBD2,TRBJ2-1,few,CASSLGAGGMNEQFF,TGTGCCAGCAGTTTGGGAGCGGGAGGGATGAATGAGCAGTTCTTC
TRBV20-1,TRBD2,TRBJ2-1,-,CSAGRGGSVYEQFF,TGCAGTGCTGGGCGGGGCGGGAGTGTCTATGAGCAGTTCTTC
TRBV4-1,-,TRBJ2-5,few,CASSPGADQETQYF,TGCGCCAGCAGCCCTGGAGCCGACCAAGAGACCCAGTACTTC
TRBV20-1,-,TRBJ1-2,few,CSAFRTEYGYTF,TGCAGTGCTTTCCGGACAGAGTATGGCTACACCTTC
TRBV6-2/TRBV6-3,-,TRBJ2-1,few,CASSYQINEQFF,TGTGCCAGCAGTTACCAAATAAATGAGCAGTTCTTC
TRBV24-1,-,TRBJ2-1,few,CATSESTFYNEQFF,TGTGCCACCAGTGAATCTACCTTCTACAATGAGCAGTTCTTC
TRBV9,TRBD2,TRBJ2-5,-,CASSVVWGGLTTQYF,TGTGCCAGCAGCGTAGTATGGGGGGGACTTACGACCCAGTACTTC
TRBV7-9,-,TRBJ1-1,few,CASSLLSNTEAFF,TGTGCCAGCAGCTTATTGTCGAACACTGAAGCTTTCTTT
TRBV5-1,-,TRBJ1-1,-,CASSLGGVITEAFF,TGCGCCAGCAGCCTTGGTGGAGTCATCACTGAAGCTTTCTTT
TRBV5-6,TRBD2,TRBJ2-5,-,CASSVRLAGQETQYF,TGTGCCAGCAGCGTACGACTAGCGGGCCAAGAGACCCAGTACTTC
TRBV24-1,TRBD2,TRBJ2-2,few,CATSPSSGALGTGELFF,TGTGCCACCAGTCCATCTAGCGGAGCCCTAGGGACCGGGGAGCTGTTTTTT
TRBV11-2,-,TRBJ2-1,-,CASSSPLVENNEQFF,TGTGCCAGCAGCTCTCCATTGGTAGAAAACAATGAGCAGTTCTTC
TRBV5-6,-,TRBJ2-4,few,CASSLGPHLGGGNIQYF,TGTGCCAGCAGCCTTGGTCCCCACTTGGGGGGTGGAAACATTCAGTACTTC
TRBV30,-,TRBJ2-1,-,CAWSALLAGEQFF,TGTGCCTGGAGTGCCCTTCTCGCGGGTGAGCAGTTCTTC
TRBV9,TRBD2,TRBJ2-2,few,CASSVNVLAGGRNTGELFF,TGTGCCAGCAGCGTAAACGTACTAGCGGGGGGCCGAAACACCGGGGAGCTGTTTTTT
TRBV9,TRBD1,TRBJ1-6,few,CASSVGDRGHNSPLHF,TGTGCCAGCAGCGTCGGAGACAGGGGCCACAATTCACCCCTCCACTTT
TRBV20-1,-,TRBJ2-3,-,CSALPLGETDTQYF,TGCAGTGCTCTACCGCTGGGGGAGACAGATACGCAGTATTTT
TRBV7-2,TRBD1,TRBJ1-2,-,CASSARGTGYGYTF,TGTGCCAGCAGCGCCCGTGGGACAGGCTATGGCTACACCTTC
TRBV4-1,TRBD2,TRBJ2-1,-,CASSQGLAGGKTYNEQFF,TGCGCCAGCAGCCAAGGACTAGCGGGGGGCAAAACCTACAATGAGCAGTTCTTC
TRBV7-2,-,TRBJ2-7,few,CASSSRVSTFYEQYF,TGTGCCAGCAGCTCCAGGGTTTCAACCTTCTACGAGCAGTACTTC
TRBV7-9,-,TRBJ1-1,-,CASSLGPGSEAFF,TGTGCCAGCAGCTTAGGGCCGGGGTCTGAAGCTTTCTTT
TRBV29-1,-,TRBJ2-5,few,CSVSQETQYF,TGCAGCGTTTCCCAAGAGACCCAGTACTTC
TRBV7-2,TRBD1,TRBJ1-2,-,CASSPDRVISGYTF,TGTGCCAGCAGCCCGGACAGGGTCATATCTGGCTACACCTTC
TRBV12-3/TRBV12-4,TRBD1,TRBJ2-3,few,CASTRGQGSHTQYF,TGTGCCAGCACTCGCGGACAGGGTTCGCATACGCAGTATTTT
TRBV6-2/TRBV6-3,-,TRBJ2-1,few,CASSRGDGPNEQFF,TGTGCCAGCAGTCGAGGGGACGGGCCGAATGAGCAGTTCTTC
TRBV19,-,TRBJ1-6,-,CASSIDIRENSPLHF,TGTGCCAGTAGTATAGATATACGGGAAAATTCACCCCTCCACTTT
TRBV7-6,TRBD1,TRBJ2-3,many,CASSSTGGQDTQYF,TGTGCCAGCAGCTCGACAGGGGGCCAGGATACGCAGTATTTT
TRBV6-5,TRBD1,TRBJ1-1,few,CASSYRDSRAMNTEAFF,TGTGCCAGCAGTTACCGGGACAGCAGAGCAATGAACACTGAAGCTTTCTTT
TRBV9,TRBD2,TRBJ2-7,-,CASSVEAGLGSHEQYF,TGTGCCAGCAGCGTAGAGGCGGGACTAGGTTCCCACGAGCAGTACTTC
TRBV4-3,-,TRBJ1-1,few,CASSQGWRENTEAFF,TGCGCCAGCAGCCAAGGATGGCGGGAGAACACTGAAGCTTTCTTT
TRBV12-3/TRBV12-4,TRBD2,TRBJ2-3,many,CASSPTGGFDTQYF,TGTGCCAGCAGTCCGACGGGGGGGTTTGATACGCAGTATTTT
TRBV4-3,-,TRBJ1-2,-,CASSQEVAGRDRLGGYTF,TGCGCCAGCAGCCAAGAGGTAGCAGGGCGAGATCGTTTGGGCGGCTACACCTTC
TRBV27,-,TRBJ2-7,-,CASTPLWGKYGEQYF,TGTGCCAGCACCCCCCTTTGGGGTAAGTACGGCGAGCAGTACTTC
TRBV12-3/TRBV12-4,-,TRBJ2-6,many,CASSWGSGANVLTF,TGTGCCAGCAGTTGGGGCTCTGGGGCCAACGTCCTGACTTTC
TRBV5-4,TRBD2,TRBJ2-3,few,CASSTGLAPLDTQYF,TGTGCCAGCAGCACGGGACTAGCCCCTCTGGATACGCAGTATTTT
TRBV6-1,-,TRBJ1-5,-,CASSVESNQPQHF,TGTGCCAGCAGTGTGGAGAGCAATCAGCCCCAGCATTTT
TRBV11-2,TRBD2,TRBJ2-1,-,CASSLDPWLADKSSSYNEQFF,TGTGCCAGCAGCTTAGATCCATGGCTAGCGGACAAATCTAGCTCCTACAATGAGCAGTTCTTC
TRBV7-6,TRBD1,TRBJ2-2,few,CASSHKQGDTGELFF,TGTGCCAGCAGCCATAAACAGGGGGACACCGGGGAGCTGTTTTTT